The clone carrying this T cell receptor beta chain was counted between two and nine times. Its specificity is not known. A second about 6 to 12 cycle PCR used barcoded and J-beta primers. In TCRdb, the 5' RACE reads were re-called with MiXCR into one record per CDR3 protein. The table shows over 1,300,000 distinct CDR3 sequences, with around 55% occurring only once. Germline V CDR1 and CDR2: LNHNV, YYDKDF (reference sequence). CDR3 length: 15 residues. Between the trimmed V and J ends, which lost 3 bases and 1 base, there was a span of 13 bases. This sample was included in a study of blood T cells in healthy people across ages. Study-level points and caveats: Relative to aged donors, long-lived donors carried more naive CD4+ cells and displayed higher diversity. PBMC samples, being unsorted, prevented any conclusive comparison of naive and antigen-experienced cells. Donor CMV status, an unknown factor, possibly confounded changes in expanded clonotypes.

The sample taken for sequencing was blood. The V call is TRBV15, the J call TRBJ2-7; D possibly corresponds to TRBD1 (6 bases). The sequence was obtained from a man aged 18 to 35 in good health. The CDR3 DNA reads as TGTGCCACCAGCAGGTTGTCTACAGGGTCCTACGAGCAGTACTTC. This codes for CATSRLSTGSYEQYF.